Listed below are T cell receptor beta chains from one sample, sequenced in a study of CD4 and CD8 cells across lung adenocarcinoma regions. TCRdb used MiXCR to reprocess the PCR reads, holding one entry per CDR3 protein. The table lists some 25,000 distinct CDR3 sequences, roughly half of them singletons. Sequencing input: CD8+ T cells from the center of a lung tumor. Receptor source: a male donor with lung adenocarcinoma. The CD4 and CD8 labels of this study may be unreliable. CDR3s include the opening cysteine and the closing phenylalanine or tryptophan. Each record gives: CDR3 protein, CDR3 DNA, D gene, clone size, V gene, J gene. A D gene is named only where the DNA matches it firmly. Where a row states a size, it is once, few, many or the class of an expanded clone; other rows omit it.

CASSFGRVTDTQYF	TGTGCCAGCAGCTTTGGCAGGGTCACAGATACGCAGTATTTT	.	medium-sized	TRBV7-2	TRBJ2-3
CASSCRAVETQYF	TGTGCCAGCAGCTGCCGAGCCGTGGAGACCCAGTACTTC	.	.	TRBV12-3/TRBV12-4	TRBJ2-5
CARSSQGSTDYEQYF	TGTGCCAGAAGCTCCCAGGGAAGTACCGACTACGAGCAGTACTTC	.	.	TRBV5-3	TRBJ2-7
CASTPVGDHEQYF	TGTGCCAGCACCCCTGTTGGTGACCACGAGCAGTACTTC	.	many	TRBV6-1	TRBJ2-7
CASSPDLAGREQFF	TGTGCCAGCAGTCCCGATCTAGCGGGACGTGAGCAGTTCTTC	TRBD2	.	TRBV27	TRBJ2-1
CASISGLWGKNTQYF	TGTGCCAGCATCTCGGGCCTGTGGGGCAAAAACACTCAGTACTTC	.	.	TRBV11-2	TRBJ2-4
CSARDYGLSSYNEQFF	TGCAGTGCTAGAGATTACGGACTGAGCTCCTACAATGAGCAGTTCTTC	.	few	TRBV20-1	TRBJ2-1
CASSLPPSNEQFF	TGCGCCAGCAGCTTGCCACCCAGCAATGAGCAGTTCTTC	.	.	TRBV5-1	TRBJ2-1
CASSQSRAGNGETQYF	TGCGCCAGCAGTCAATCGAGGGCGGGAAACGGAGAGACCCAGTACTTC	.	few	TRBV23-1	TRBJ2-5
CASTLTGGGNFRDYTF	TGTGCCAGCACCCTGACAGGGGGCGGAAACTTTCGGGACTACACCTTC	TRBD1	once	TRBV6-1	TRBJ1-2
CAISVGATGLGETQYF	TGTGCCATCAGTGTCGGAGCGACAGGGTTAGGAGAGACCCAGTACTTC	TRBD1	many	TRBV10-3	TRBJ2-5
CASSLTGGGYNEQFF	TGTGCCAGCAGCCTTACAGGGGGGGGTTACAATGAGCAGTTCTTC	.	few	TRBV12-3/TRBV12-4	TRBJ2-1
CASSQAGRNNEQFF	TGTGCCAGCAGCCAAGCGGGCAGGAACAATGAGCAGTTCTTC	.	.	TRBV14	TRBJ2-1
CASSYRWTNTGTQFF	TGTGCCAGCAGTTACAGGTGGACGAACACCGGTACGCAGTTTTTT	.	.	TRBV6-5	TRBJ2-3
CASSYSTSGGQETQYF	TGTGCCAGCAGTTACTCGACTAGCGGGGGGCAAGAGACCCAGTACTTC	TRBD2	.	TRBV6-5	TRBJ2-5
CASSAGLGGRGPDTQYF	TGTGCCAGCAGTGCGGGGCTAGGGGGCCGTGGCCCAGATACGCAGTACTTC	TRBD1	.	TRBV6-1	TRBJ2-7
CASSPGVAGASEETQYF	TGTGCCAGCAGCCCAGGGGTAGCGGGAGCTTCGGAAGAGACCCAGTACTTC	TRBD2	many	TRBV11-3	TRBJ2-5
CASSGGQGVSDKDTQYF	TGTGCCAGCAGTGGGGGTCAGGGGGTTTCGGACAAAGATACCCAGTATTTC	TRBD1	.	TRBV6-1	TRBJ2-3
CASGWTGPTNQPQHF	TGTGCTAGTGGTTGGACAGGGCCAACTAATCAGCCCCAGCATTTT	TRBD1	.	TRBV12-5	TRBJ1-5
CASRDEGGGHQETQYF	TGTGCCAGCAGGGATGAAGGGGGAGGCCACCAAGAGACGCAGTACTTT	.	.	TRBV6-1	TRBJ2-3
CASSLGAGGMGEQYF	TGTGCCAGCAGCTTAGGAGCAGGCGGGATGGGGGAGCAGTACTTC	.	few	TRBV7-2	TRBJ2-7
CASGGGGLNKNTQYF	TGTGCCAGCGGAGGGGGGGGGTTAAACAAAAACACTCAGTACTTT	.	.	TRBV6-1	TRBJ2-4
CAGRGGWAKKIQYF	TGCGCGGGGCGCGGGGGCTGGGCCAAAAAGATTCAGTACTTC	.	.	TRBV10-2	TRBJ2-4
CASSYWLRAQNIQYF	TGTGCCAGCAGCTACTGGCTGAGAGCCCAAAACATTCAGTACTTC	.	.	TRBV6-5	TRBJ2-4
CAGNGGLSPDTQYF	TGTGCGGGGAACGGGGGCCTTAGCCCAGATACGCAGTACTTC	.	.	TRBV10-3	TRBJ2-7
CASSVNPSTGELFF	TGTGCCAGCAGTGTGAACCCCTCAACCGGGGAGCTGTTTTTT	.	.	TRBV6-1	TRBJ2-2
CASSPLAGAGVVEQFF	TGTGCCAGCAGCCCTTTAGCGGGAGCAGGGGTGGTTGAACAGTTCTTC	TRBD2	many	TRBV27	TRBJ2-1
CASSDAGLSAKNTQYF	TGTGCCAGCAGTGACGCGGGGCTGTCAGCCAAAAACACGCAGTACTTT	.	.	TRBV25-1	TRBJ2-4
CASSFGTPDTGELFF	TGTGCCAGCAGTTTCGGGACTCCAGACACCGGGGAGCTGTTTTTT	.	many	TRBV27	TRBJ2-2
CASSLALAGRGEQYF	TGTGCCAGCAGTTTAGCTCTAGCGGGAAGGGGAGAGCAGTACTTC	TRBD2	.	TRBV12-3/TRBV12-4	TRBJ2-4
CASSSTSGRGDKNIQYF	TGTGCCAGCAGCTCGACTAGCGGGAGAGGGGACAAAAACATTCAGTACTTC	TRBD2	many	TRBV7-2	TRBJ2-4
CGGRDQETQYF	TGTGGCGGCCGGGACCAAGAGACGCAGTATTTT	.	.	TRBV10-3	TRBJ2-3
CASSRPDRFPYEQYF	TGTGCCAGCAGTCGACCCGACAGGTTTCCCTACGAGCAGTACTTC	.	.	TRBV6-1	TRBJ2-7
CASRQREGRTGALFF	TGTGCCAGCCGACAGCGGGAGGGGCGCACAGGTGCGCTGTTTTTT	TRBD2	.	TRBV6-1	TRBJ2-2
CASRISSGETQYF	TGCGCCAGCAGGATTTCTAGCGGAGAGACCCAGTATTTC	TRBD2	.	TRBV10-2	TRBJ2-3
CASSETGSGRTGEQFF	TGTGCCAGCAGTGAAACGGGGAGTGGCAGGACCGGGGAGCAGTTCTTC	.	.	TRBV6-1	TRBJ2-1
CASSSTRDKILVGGYTF	TGTGCCAGCAGCTCGACCCGGGACAAGATTTTAGTGGGTGGCTACACCTTC	.	.	TRBV7-8	TRBJ1-2
CASRRTLAGGSSTDMQYF	TGTGCCAGCAGACGGACCTTAGCGGGGGGGTCTTCCACAGATATGCAGTATTTT	TRBD2	.	TRBV27	TRBJ2-3
CASSLSGLRAIDTQYF	TGTGCCAGCAGTTTATCGGGGCTGCGAGCCATAGATACGCAGTACTTT	.	.	TRBV27	TRBJ2-3
CASSGTGLKSYEQYF	TGTGCCAGCAGTGGGACAGGCCTAAAGTCCTACGAGCAGTACTTC	TRBD1	many	TRBV6-1	TRBJ2-7
CGSTGIGVRDTQYF	TGTGGCAGCACGGGGATAGGAGTCAGAGATACGCAGTACTTC	.	once	TRBV5-8	TRBJ2-7
CASSPGWEQYF	TGTGCCAGCAGCCCGGGGTGGGAGCAGTACTTC	.	.	TRBV7-6	TRBJ2-7
CASSLGAGNNIQYF	TGTGCCAGCAGCTTAGGGGCGGGGAATAACATTCAGTACTTC	.	.	TRBV7-2	TRBJ2-4
CASTYRGAEAFF	TGTGCCAGCACTTACAGGGGGGCTGAAGCTTTCTTT	TRBD1	many	TRBV6-5	TRBJ1-1